This TCR beta chain is from a study of blood T cell repertoires in COVID-19. Here immunoSEQ multiplex PCR was the method, and the copy in TCRdb shows in-frame clones only, minus some. Among more than 120,000 clones listed, more than 75% were seen once. This CDR3 region has 16 residues. The germline gives CDR1 SNHLY, CDR2 FYNNEI. With 6 bases removed from V and 0 bases from J, the gap between germline ends came to 14 bases. This TCR derives from a woman in her forties or fifties with active or convalescent COVID-19. Sequenced: peripheral blood. This sequence joins TRBV2 and TRBJ1-4; a weak D match, TRBD1 (5 bases). The CDR3 sequence: CASRETEHATNEKLFF. The DNA for the CDR3 is TGTGCCAGCAGGGAGACAGAACATGCAACTAATGAAAAACTGTTTTTT.